A selection of T cell receptor beta chains follows, all from one sample in a study of blood T cell repertoires in COVID-19. Clones were sequenced by immunoSEQ multiplex PCR, and TCRdb holds only the in-frame ones, with some missing. The table has a few hundred thousand clones, roughly nine tenths seen once. The source material was PBMCs or T cells enriched from blood (not recorded which). Receptors were obtained from a man younger than 40 who had recovered from COVID-19. Each CDR3 is given with its conserved first and last residue. A D gene is named only where the DNA matches it firmly. Some rows mark clone size as missing; the rest say once, few, many or name a class of expanded clone.

CASSGLGQGNTEAFF,TGTGCCAGCAGCGGATTAGGACAGGGCAACACTGAAGCTTTCTTT,TRBV5-5,TRBJ1-1,TRBD1,.
CASRPVYRGLGNTIYF,TGCGCCAGCAGGCCGGTTTACAGGGGGCTGGGAAACACCATATATTTT,TRBV5-1,TRBJ1-3,TRBD1,.
CASRSPETANYEQYF,TGCGCCAGCAGGTCCCCGGAGACAGCAAATTACGAGCAGTACTTC,TRBV4-1,TRBJ2-7,.,.
CASSYSRQWGDGYTF,TGTGCCAGCAGTTACTCTCGCCAGTGGGGGGATGGCTACACCTTC,TRBV6-5,TRBJ1-2,.,.
CASSSWPNEKLFF,TGCGCCAGCTCCAGTTGGCCGAATGAAAAACTGTTTTTT,TRBV5-1,TRBJ1-4,.,once
CAISVHAGGQEDTQYF,TGTGCCATCAGTGTCCATGCGGGAGGGCAAGAAGATACGCAGTATTTT,TRBV10-3,TRBJ2-3,TRBD2,.
CASSQGAGGGIYGYTF,TGTGCCAGCAGCCAAGGGGCAGGGGGTGGAATCTATGGCTACACCTTC,TRBV4-2,TRBJ1-2,TRBD1,.
CASSPGQEVRSGNTIYF,TGCGCCAGCAGCCCAGGACAGGAGGTCAGATCTGGAAACACCATATATTTT,TRBV5-1,TRBJ1-3,TRBD1,.
CASSFEDRVNQPQHF,TGTGCCAGCAGTTTTGAGGACAGGGTAAATCAGCCCCAGCATTTT,TRBV28,TRBJ1-5,TRBD1,.
CASSPPGTGYLAEQYF,TGTGCCAGCAGTCCCCCTGGGACAGGGTATTTGGCCGAGCAGTACTTC,TRBV28,TRBJ2-7,TRBD1,.
CASSPFAGARAYEQYF,TGTGCCAGCAGCCCCTTTGCTGGGGCCCGGGCCTACGAGCAGTACTTC,TRBV3-1/TRBV3-2,TRBJ2-7,.,.
CASSQGTGSTDTQYF,TGTGCCAGCAGCCAAGGAACAGGGAGCACAGATACGCAGTATTTT,TRBV14,TRBJ2-3,.,once
CASSTTRSGNTIYF,TGTGCCAGCAGTACTACTCGGTCTGGAAACACCATATATTTT,TRBV7-8,TRBJ1-3,.,.
CASSVFPYEQYF,TGTGCCAGCAGCGTATTCCCCTACGAGCAGTACTTC,TRBV7-8,TRBJ2-7,.,.
CASSQDREETQYF,TGTGCCAGTAGTCAGGACAGGGAGGAGACCCAGTACTTC,TRBV19,TRBJ2-5,TRBD1,.
CASKEDGQSKPQHF,TGTGCCAGCAAGGAGGACGGACAGTCTAAGCCCCAGCATTTT,TRBV28,TRBJ1-5,.,.
CASSPRTDGNQYF,TGTGCCAGCAGCCCCAGGACCGACGGGAATCAGTACTTC,TRBV3-1/TRBV3-2,TRBJ2-4,.,.
CAISDPGQGVGQPQHF,TGTGCCATCAGTGACCCAGGACAGGGGGTTGGGCAGCCCCAGCATTTT,TRBV10-3,TRBJ1-5,TRBD1,.
CASQTSGRVYNEQFF,TGTGCCAGCCAGACTAGCGGGAGAGTCTACAATGAGCAGTTCTTC,TRBV28,TRBJ2-1,TRBD2,.
CSVSLGGASYDGTF,TGCAGCGTTAGTTTGGGGGGGGCGTCCTATGATGGCACCTTC,TRBV29-1,TRBJ1-2,.,.
CASREGQGIASAEAFF,TGTGCCAGCAGAGAAGGACAGGGGATAGCTAGTGCGGAAGCTTTCTTT,TRBV5-4,TRBJ1-1,TRBD1,.
CAWSEAGGADTQYF,TGTGCCTGGAGTGAGGCGGGAGGTGCAGATACGCAGTATTTT,TRBV30,TRBJ2-3,TRBD2,.
CASSRAFSYEQYF,TGTGCCAGCAGCAGGGCCTTCTCCTACGAGCAGTACTTC,TRBV27,TRBJ2-7,.,.
CAISEFTSGRNEQYF,TGTGCCATCAGTGAGTTCACTAGCGGGAGGAACGAGCAGTACTTC,TRBV10-3,TRBJ2-7,TRBD2,.
CASSLGRGRTEAFF,TGTGCCAGCAGCTTAGGCAGGGGGAGGACTGAAGCTTTCTTT,TRBV7-2,TRBJ1-1,TRBD1,.
CASKVLAGGSTEAFF,TGTGCCAGTAAAGTCCTGGCAGGGGGGAGCACTGAAGCTTTCTTT,TRBV19,TRBJ1-1,TRBD1,.
CASSTQRGSYNEQFF,TGTGCCAGCAGCACCCAGCGGGGCTCCTACAATGAGCAGTTCTTC,TRBV2,TRBJ2-1,TRBD2,.
CASSSAGGHQETQYF,TGTGCCAGCAGCTCGGCGGGGGGGCATCAAGAGACCCAGTACTTC,TRBV11-3,TRBJ2-5,TRBD2,.
CASSEGTSTEAFF,TGTGCCAGCAGTGAAGGGACATCCACTGAAGCTTTCTTT,TRBV6-1,TRBJ1-1,.,.
CASSPGTSRDTQYF,TGCGCCAGCAGCCCGGGGACTAGCAGAGATACGCAGTATTTT,TRBV4-1,TRBJ2-3,TRBD2,once
CASSPRGTVYNEQFF,TGTGCCAGCAGCCCCCGGGGGACTGTTTACAATGAGCAGTTCTTC,TRBV6-5,TRBJ2-1,.,.
CASSPSGSSYEQYF,TGTGCCAGCAGTCCTAGCGGGAGCTCCTACGAGCAGTACTTC,TRBV28,TRBJ2-7,TRBD2,.
CASSAPDRGLDYGYTF,TGCGCCAGCAGTGCCCCTGACAGGGGGCTCGACTATGGCTACACCTTC,TRBV10-2,TRBJ1-2,TRBD1,.
CASSQDMTRYEAFF,TGCGCCAGCAGCCAAGATATGACACGCTATGAAGCTTTCTTT,TRBV4-1,TRBJ1-1,.,.
CSVRRGGTGELFF,TGCAGCGTCAGACGGGGAGGGACCGGGGAGCTGTTTTTT,TRBV29-1,TRBJ2-2,TRBD2,.
CASSSERYEQYF,TGTGCCAGTAGTAGTGAGCGATACGAGCAGTACTTC,TRBV19,TRBJ2-7,.,.
CASSLAGDRGRIEKLFF,TGTGCCAGCAGCTTAGCGGGGGACAGGGGGCGAATTGAAAAACTGTTTTTT,TRBV7-6,TRBJ1-4,TRBD1,once
CASSESTTTEGKYEQYF,TGCGCCAGCAGTGAGTCGACAACAACAGAGGGAAAATACGAGCAGTACTTC,TRBV10-2,TRBJ2-7,.,.
CASGFRKPNTGELFF,TGTGCTAGTGGTTTTAGAAAACCGAACACCGGGGAGCTGTTTTTT,TRBV12-5,TRBJ2-2,.,once
CASSDRLAGRYNEQFF,TGTGCCAGCAGCGATAGACTAGCGGGGAGGTACAATGAGCAGTTCTTC,TRBV5-8,TRBJ2-1,TRBD2,.
CASSLEAQGGSGANVLTF,TGTGCCAGCAGCTTGGAGGCACAGGGTGGCTCTGGGGCCAACGTCCTGACTTTC,TRBV5-4,TRBJ2-6,.,.
CASSPWGDSGDEKLFF,TGTGCCAGCAGCCCTTGGGGGGACAGTGGAGATGAAAAACTGTTTTTT,TRBV7-9,TRBJ1-4,TRBD1,once